The present T cell receptor beta chain was sequenced within a study of blood T cell repertoires in COVID-19. Original handling: How many nucleated cells were present was estimated from reference gene primer amplification. Assay used: immunoSEQ multiplex PCR; TCRdb lists only in-frame clones, some missing. That table gives V, J and clone size, and the DNA gave D and trimming. The repertoire holds a few hundred thousand clones, with around 89% as singletons. Germline V gene lookup returns CDR1 MDHEN and CDR2 SYDVKM. This CDR3 has 14 amino acids. J was trimmed by 4 bases and V by 5 bases; bases with no gene match: 5.

This clonotype was sampled from a woman aged 40 to 55 with acute COVID-19. The specimen was PBMCs or T cells enriched from blood (not recorded which). V is TRBV28 and J is TRBJ2-1, with 7 bases fitting TRBD1. CDR3 DNA: TGTGCCAGCAGTCCATTCAGGGGGTACAATGAGCAGTTCTTC. It encodes CASSPFRGYNEQFF. Combining the CDR3 with reference TRBV28 and TRBJ2-1 gives the whole variable domain DVKVTQSSRYLVKRTGEKVFLECVQDMDHENMFWYRQDPGLGLRLIYFSYDVKMKEKGDIPEGYSVSREKKERFSLILESASTNQTSMYLCASSPFRGYNEQFFGPGTRLTVL.